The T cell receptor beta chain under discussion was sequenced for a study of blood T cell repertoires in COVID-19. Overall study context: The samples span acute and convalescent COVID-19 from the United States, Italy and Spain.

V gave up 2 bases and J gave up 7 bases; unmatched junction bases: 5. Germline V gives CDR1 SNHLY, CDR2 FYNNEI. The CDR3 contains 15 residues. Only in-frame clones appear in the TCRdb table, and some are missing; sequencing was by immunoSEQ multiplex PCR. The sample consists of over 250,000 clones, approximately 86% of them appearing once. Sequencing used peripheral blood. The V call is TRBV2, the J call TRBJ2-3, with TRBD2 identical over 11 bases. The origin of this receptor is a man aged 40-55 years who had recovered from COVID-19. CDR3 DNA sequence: TGTGCCAGCAGTGAAACTAGCGGGAGATCGAATACGCAGTATTTT. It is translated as CASSETSGRSNTQYF.